The rows below give T cell receptor beta chains drawn from one sample of a study of technical replicates of blood from a few donors. Generated by immunoSEQ multiplex PCR, the TCRdb table keeps only in-frame clones and is missing some. This table holds roughly 15,000 clones, roughly 80% found once. The specimen was PBMCs. Every receptor here comes from a human donor in good health. Each CDR3 is given with its conserved first and last residue. The D gene is left open where the match is weak. The size entry is marked missing in some rows and otherwise reads once, few, many or a size class.

length	D	V	size	J	CDR3	DNA
16	TRBD1	TRBV5-1	-	TRBJ2-5	CASSVAGGGGQETQYF	TGCGCCAGCAGCGTGGCAGGGGGTGGCGGGCAAGAGACCCAGTACTTC
12	-	TRBV6-6	-	TRBJ2-5	CASSDSGETQYF	TGTGCCAGCAGCGACTCCGGTGAGACCCAGTACTTC
12	-	TRBV28	-	TRBJ1-2	CASRSQGSGYTF	TGTGCCAGCAGATCACAGGGCTCTGGCTACACCTTC
14	TRBD2	TRBV30	-	TRBJ2-7	CAWRGTSGSYEQYF	TGTGCCTGGAGAGGGACTAGCGGGAGTTACGAGCAGTACTTC
14	-	TRBV2	-	TRBJ2-7	CASQSRGTSYEQYF	TGTGCCAGCCAATCTCGCGGTACCTCCTACGAGCAGTACTTC
16	TRBD2	TRBV5-6	-	TRBJ2-4	CASSLFHGGLKNIQYF	TGTGCCAGCAGCTTGTTCCACGGGGGACTAAAAAACATTCAGTACTTC
21	TRBD2	TRBV12-5	-	TRBJ2-1	CASGLVRGLALGWRLNNEQFF	TGTGCTAGTGGTTTGGTACGTGGACTAGCCCTGGGTTGGAGGTTGAACAATGAGCAGTTCTTC
15	-	TRBV11-1	-	TRBJ2-7	CASSSLAQSSYEQYF	TGTGCCAGCAGCTCCCTAGCGCAAAGCTCCTACGAGCAGTACTTC
13	-	TRBV10-2	few	TRBJ1-1	CASSSGSHTEAFF	TGCGCCAGCAGTTCAGGGTCGCACACTGAAGCTTTCTTT
19	TRBD2	TRBV27	-	TRBJ2-3	CASSSTPSSLAGVLDTQYF	TGTGCCAGCAGTTCAACCCCATCTTCACTAGCGGGAGTCTTAGATACGCAGTATTTT
17	TRBD2	TRBV27	-	TRBJ2-2	CASSFVASGSGAGELFF	TGTGCCAGCAGTTTCGTAGCTAGCGGGAGTGGGGCCGGGGAGCTGTTTTTT
16	TRBD2	TRBV7-8	-	TRBJ2-5	CASRLDGATGGETQYF	TGTGCCAGCAGACTAGATGGGGCAACGGGAGGAGAGACCCAGTACTTC
14	-	TRBV28	-	TRBJ1-1	CASSHRYPGTEAFF	TGTGCCAGCAGTCACAGGTATCCGGGCACTGAAGCTTTCTTT
14	TRBD1	TRBV29-1	-	TRBJ1-2	CSAAKGQTNYGYTF	TGCAGCGCAGCCAAGGGACAGACGAACTATGGCTACACCTTC
13	-	TRBV11-3	-	TRBJ2-7	CASSPQVGAEQYF	TGTGCCAGCAGCCCCCAGGTCGGCGCCGAGCAGTACTTC
16	TRBD2	TRBV5-1	-	TRBJ2-1	CASSLMGLAEYNEQFF	TGCGCCAGCAGCTTGATGGGACTAGCGGAGTACAATGAGCAGTTCTTC
16	-	TRBV7-9	-	TRBJ2-2	CASSREPGVNTGELFF	TGTGCCAGCAGCAGAGAGCCAGGGGTGAACACCGGGGAGCTGTTTTTT
14	-	TRBV2	once	TRBJ2-1	CASSEGVRSGEQFF	TGTGCCAGCAGTGAAGGGGTGCGATCGGGTGAGCAGTTCTTC
15	-	TRBV6-5	-	TRBJ1-4	CASSLAGATNEKLFF	TGTGCCAGCAGTCTAGCGGGGGCTACTAATGAAAAACTGTTTTTT